The 7 T cell receptor delta chains listed next were all sequenced from one sample in a study of γδ T cells in repeated Plasmodium falciparum infection. TCRdb reapplied CATT to the multiplex PCR reads. Of roughly 86,000 delta-chain clones listed, 1.4% are singletons. Gammadelta T cells were flow-sorted from PBMC into Vgamma9/Vdelta2+ and Vdelta2-negative populations for bulk analysis. Sample: gamma-delta T cells from blood. These receptors all come from a pool of human donors (malaria-infected and uninfected, not separated).

This clone was counted a few times. The TCRdb protein comes from a much larger clone and disagrees with this DNA's translation at residue 4, likely due to a read error; the protein given here is derived from the DNA. The chain recombines TRDV1 with TRDJ1, with TRDD3 identical over 12 bases. Germline CDR1 reads TSWWSYY; CDR2 reads QGS. The CDR3 is 23 residues long. With 8 bases clipped from V and 0 bases from J, the junction kept 28 bases outside the gene matches. The CDR3 protein is CALRVWTAVRYWGIQGYTDKLIF. CDR3 bases: TGTGCTCTTAGGGTGTGGACCGCGGTAAGATACTGGGGGATACAGGGGTACACCGATAAACTCATCTTT.

This clone occurred a few times. This may come from a read error, since a much larger clone is one base off. This same CDR3 is encoded by further DNA sequences in the sample. The rearrangement links TRAV29/DV5 to TRDJ1, with a possible D match to TRDD3 (6 bases). The length of the CDR3 is 14 residues. Germline V CDR1 and CDR2: NSMFDY, ISSIKDK. The CDR3 sequence is CAASSGGLTDKLIF. As DNA, the CDR3 is TGTGCAGCAAGCAGCGGGGGACTCACCGATAAACTCATCTTC. The variable domain in full, with the rest retrieved from reference TRAV29/DV5 and TRDJ1, is DQQVKQNSPSLSVQEGRISILNCDYTNSMFDYFLWYKKYPAEGPTFLISISSIKDKNEDGRFTVFLNKSAKHLSLHIVPSQPGDSAVYFCAASSGGLTDKLIFGKGTRVTVEP.

This clone occurred a few times. A far larger clone is one base from this, pointing to a likely read error. The sample holds other DNA sequences that translate to the same CDR3. The rearrangement links TRDV1 to TRDJ1, with D uncertain. The J gene, left out of TCRdb, was set here by checking the DNA against germline. V was cut by 0 bases and J by 2 bases, with 22 bases left in between. Germline V gene lookup returns CDR1 TSWWSYY and CDR2 QGS. This CDR3 has 19 amino acids. The CDR3 spells CALGELESSRSFITDKLIF. CDR3 in DNA: TGTGCTCTTGGGGAACTAGAGTCGTCCCGATCCTTTATTACCGATAAACTCATCTTT.

This clone was seen only a few times. A read error likely explains why the TCRdb protein, taken from a much larger clone, differs from this DNA's translation at residue 7; the protein shown is translated from the DNA. V gene TRDV2 combines with J gene TRDJ3; 8 nucleotides agree with TRDD3. No J segment appears in TCRdb, so it was assigned here by matching the sequence to germline. Trimming cost V 0 bases and J 1 base; bases outside gene matches: 7. The V gene's germline CDR1 is GEAIGNYY and CDR2 EKD. The CDR3 covers 19 residues. CDR3 nucleotide sequence: TGTGCCTGTGACACCGTTCCGGGGGATAGATCCTGGGACACCCGACAGATGTTTTTC. Amino acids: CACDTVPGDRSWDTRQMFF.

On this clone: The protein given by TCRdb reflects a much larger clone and differs at residue 11 from this DNA's translation, likely from a read error; the protein shown is the DNA's translation. The chain employs TRDV1 and TRDJ1, with TRDD3 matching over 11 bases. TCRdb carries no J gene annotation; the J gene was assigned here by matching the DNA with germline. The length of the CDR3 is 24 residues. Germline-derived CDR1 and CDR2 are TSWWSYY and QGS. V trimming: 2 bases; J trimming: 0 bases; junction bases outside the gene matches: 26. CDR3 nucleotide sequence: TGTGCTCTTGGGGAATTCCCCCTTATTCCCCCCTTATGGGGGATACGCGATAACACCGATAAACTCATCTTT. Its protein is CALGEFPLIPPLWGIRDNTDKLIF.

This clone was observed a few times. Translating this DNA gives a protein that differs at residue 12 from the TCRdb one, which belongs to a much larger clone; a read error is likely, and the protein shown is this translation. The chain uses TRDV1 and TRDJ1; possible D gene TRDD2, 6 bases. TCRdb leaves out the J gene; it was filled in here by matching the DNA to germline. Germline V gives CDR1 TSWWSYY, CDR2 QGS. This CDR3 comprises 21 residues. Deletions cut 1 base from V and 0 bases from J, with 27 bases between. CDR3 DNA sequence: TGTGCTCTTGGGGAACCTGTCCTACCGGGGTCCGTACCCCCGTACACCGATAAACTCATCTTT. Its protein product is CALGEPVLPGSVPPYTDKLIF.

This clone was observed at least ten times. The chain carries TRDV2 and TRDJ1; TRDD3 agrees at 13 bases. Losses at the gene ends were 3 bases for V and 7 bases for J; bases not matched to a gene: 25. Germline CDR1 is GEAIGNYY and CDR2 is EKD. The CDR3 contains 21 residues. The CDR3, as DNA: TGTGCCTGTGACGGACCTCTTCCGGACTGGGGGATACGTGGTGCCATAGTTAAACTCATCTTT. It yields the protein CACDGPLPDWGIRGAIVKLIF.